The next 32 T cell receptor beta chains were all read from a single sample in a study of CD8 T cells in ankylosing spondylitis. TCRdb re-called the 5' RACE reads through MiXCR, storing one row per CDR3 protein. The repertoire holds around 330,000 distinct CDR3 sequences, roughly 11% seen once, with roughly 9% in the top ten. Sequencing was carried out using blood, either unsorted or a sorted T cell fraction (not recorded which). The receptor source for this set is a female donor with ankylosing spondylitis or in good health (not recorded which).

Ten or more counts support this clonotype. The CDR3 DNA reads TGTGCCAGCAGTTTTTCGGGACTTAGCAATCAGCCCCAGCATTTT. Translating gives CASSFSGLSNQPQHF. The chain employs TRBV12-3 or TRBV12-4 and TRBJ1-5; possibly TRBD1 for D (5 bases). The CDR3 is 15 residues long. Trimming took 3 bases from V and 0 from J, leaving 9 bases between them.

The gene calls are TRBV3-1 and TRBJ1-2; D unresolved. V gave up 3 bases and J gave up 1 base, with 12 bases separating them. The CDR3 totals 15 residues. Germline V gives CDR1 LGHDT, CDR2 YNNKEL (reference sequence). DNA of the CDR3: TGTGCCAGCAGCCAGGTCGGACGGATTAACTATGGCTACACCTTC. As protein: CASSQVGRINYGYTF.

This clonotype showed up many times. The gene calls are TRBV3-1 and TRBJ2-3; 9 positions agree with TRBD1. This CDR3 has 11 residues. V dropped 5 bases and J dropped 14; count of bases not matched to a gene: 5. CDR1 LGHDT and CDR2 YNNKEL come from the germline V gene (reference sequence). The CDR3 spells CASSDRDRVYF. For the CDR3, the DNA is TGTGCCAGCAGCGACCGGGACAGGGTGTATTTT.

This clonotype was picked up many times. This chain joins TRBV29-1 and TRBJ1-1; D remains unclear. Germline V CDR1 and CDR2: SQVTM, ANQGSEA. The CDR3 sequence is 15 residues long. Trimming took off 0 bases at V and 1 base at J, with 12 bases between the two ends. The CDR3 here is CSVEDWRRPNTEAFF. The CDR3 DNA is TGCAGCGTTGAAGATTGGAGGCGGCCGAACACTGAAGCTTTCTTT.

J is TRBJ2-3 and V is TRBV20-1; TRBD1 agrees at 7 bases. This CDR3 has 17 residues. Germline V lookup: CDR1 DFQATT, CDR2 SNEGSKA (reference sequence). J gave up 3 bases and V 4 bases, and 16 bases lay outside the gene matches. The CDR3 protein is CSAKSPLPGGLTDTQYF. The CDR3 DNA is TGCAGTGCTAAGTCCCCTCTCCCAGGGGGATTGACAGATACGCAGTATTTT.

This clonotype has a count of ten or more. The rearrangement joins TRBV5-1 to TRBJ2-1; 12 bases align to TRBD2. The CDR3 sequence is 14 residues long. Germline V gene lookup returns CDR1 SGHRS and CDR2 YFSETQ. J gave up 8 bases and V 4 bases, and 4 bases lay outside the gene matches. CDR3 in amino acids: CASSRTSGNDEQFF. The DNA for the CDR3 is TGCGCCAGCAGCCGGACTAGCGGGAACGATGAGCAGTTCTTC.

The chain employs TRBV15 and TRBJ1-1, with a tentative D call TRBD1 (5 bases). The CDR3 spans 15 residues. Trimming removed 2 bases from V and 4 bases from J, with 14 bases in between. CDR1 and CDR2 from the germline V gene are LNHNV and YYDKDF (reference sequence). The CDR3 sequence: CATSRKVGQGTEAFF. The CDR3 region has the DNA TGTGCCACCAGCAGAAAGGTAGGGCAGGGCACTGAAGCTTTCTTT.

This clonotype was recorded at least ten times. V usage is TRBV10-2 and J usage is TRBJ1-6; unclear D gene. The germline V and J ends were trimmed by 2 bases and 9 bases, with 5 bases remaining between them. The CDR3 contains 12 residues. CDR1 is WSHSY, CDR2 SAAADI, per germline. Here the CDR3 reads CASSEGFSPLHF. CDR3 sequence (DNA): TGCGCCAGCAGTGAGGGCTTTTCACCCCTCCACTTT.

This clonotype came up many times. J is TRBJ2-4 and V is TRBV12-3 or TRBV12-4; D possibly corresponds to TRBD1 (6 bases). Trimming removed 6 bases from V and 6 bases from J, with 12 bases in between. This CDR3 region has 13 residues. For the CDR3, the DNA is TGTGCCAGCAGCTCACAGGGATTAAACATTCAGTACTTC. Translation gives CASSSQGLNIQYF.

This clonotype was seen repeatedly, ten times or more. This chain connects TRBV5-1 to TRBJ1-4, with D hard to call. The CDR3 covers 14 residues. Trimming shortened V by 0 bases and J by 5 bases, and 8 bases separated the two germline ends. Germline V gene lookup returns CDR1 SGHRS and CDR2 YFSETQ. CDR3 amino acids: CASSLDLGNEKLFF. CDR3 coding DNA: TGCGCCAGCAGCTTGGACTTGGGGAATGAAAAACTGTTTTTT.

This chain joins TRBV27 and TRBJ2-5, with D possibly TRBD2 on 5 matching bases. Trimming took 4 bases from V and 4 from J, leaving 10 bases between them. The CDR3 loop spans 13 amino acids. Looked up from germline, CDR1 is MNHEY and CDR2 is SMNVEV (reference sequence). CDR3 bases: TGTGCCAGCAGTTCGCCTGGGAGAGAGACCCAGTACTTC. Translating gives CASSSPGRETQYF.

In its sample, this clonotype was seen many times. The chain has TRBV4-1 and TRBJ2-2; D ambiguous. Trimming cost V 0 bases and J 5 bases, with 10 bases left between them. There are 15 residues in the CDR3. In germline, CDR1 is MGHRA, CDR2 YSYEKL. CDR3 coding DNA: TGCGCCAGCAGCCAAGAGACTGTCTCGACCGGGGAGCTGTTTTTT. It is translated as CASSQETVSTGELFF.

This clonotype turned up a few times. The chain uses TRBV7-2 and TRBJ1-1; 9 positions match TRBD1. The V gene end was trimmed by 5 bases and the J gene end by 3 bases; junction bases not matched to a gene: 10. Germline loops: CDR1 SGHTA, CDR2 FQGNSA. The CDR3 spans 16 residues. The CDR3 nucleotides are TGTGCCAGCAGCGCACACAGGGGGCTTAAGGACACTGAAGCTTTCTTT. Amino acid sequence: CASSAHRGLKDTEAFF.

V gene TRBV18 combines with J gene TRBJ1-1, with TRBD1 matching 10 bases. The CDR3 has 16 amino acids. Germline V gene data show CDR1 as KGHSH and CDR2 as LQKENI. After removal of 3 bases from V and 7 bases from J, the junction contained 11 bases not matched to a gene. The CDR3 is CASSPRPGTGASEAFF. The CDR3, as DNA: TGTGCCAGCTCACCCCGTCCCGGGACAGGGGCAAGTGAAGCTTTCTTT.

The chain uses TRBV10-3 and TRBJ2-1; D unclear. V gave up 11 bases and J gave up 6 bases, with 14 bases separating them. CDR1 ENHRY and CDR2 SYGVKD come from the germline V gene. This CDR3 is built from 12 residues. The CDR3, as DNA: TGTGCCTCGCAAACGCCCGGCAATGAGCAGTTCTTC. Translated: CASQTPGNEQFF.

This clonotype was counted between two and nine times. The V call is TRBV5-1, the J call TRBJ2-6; D tentatively reads TRBD1 or TRBD2 (5 bases each). Per germline, CDR1 SGHRS and CDR2 YFSETQ. The CDR3 is 16 residues long. Trimming stripped 0 bases from V and 3 bases from J, with 10 bases between. As DNA, the CDR3 is TGCGCCAGCAGCTTGGTCGGGGCCAATGGGGCCAACGTCCTGACTTTC. Its translation is CASSLVGANGANVLTF.

This rearrangement joins TRBV20-1 to TRBJ2-3; 9 bases are a match to TRBD1. Germline V lookup: CDR1 DFQATT, CDR2 SNEGSKA (reference sequence). This CDR3 contains 14 residues. V lost 2 bases and J lost 7; bases outside the gene matches: 7. The chain's CDR3 is CSARSDRGLYTQYF. The CDR3 nucleotides read TGCAGTGCTAGATCGGACAGGGGCCTTTATACGCAGTATTTT.

This clonotype came up many times. The chain is built from TRBV6-2 or TRBV6-3 and TRBJ2-3; 7 positions match TRBD2. Germline loops: CDR1 MNHEY, CDR2 SVGEGT. The CDR3 is 20 amino acids. The V gene end was trimmed by 0 bases and the J gene end by 1 base; junction bases not matched to a gene: 16. The chain's CDR3 is CASSYSNFGRLGPGTDTQYF. CDR3 nucleotide sequence: TGTGCCAGCAGTTACTCGAATTTCGGGAGGCTGGGCCCCGGCACAGATACGCAGTATTTT.

Ten or more counts support this clonotype. This sequence joins TRBV5-1 and TRBJ1-3; the match to TRBD1 covers 7 bases. J gave up 4 bases and V 5 bases, and 3 bases lay outside the gene matches. Germline V gene lookup returns CDR1 SGHRS and CDR2 YFSETQ. The length of the CDR3 is 13 residues. Here the CDR3 reads CASSQGEGNTIYF. The CDR3 DNA reads TGCGCCAGCAGTCAGGGGGAAGGAAACACCATATATTTT.

This clonotype occurred many times. This sequence joins TRBV9 and TRBJ1-4; perhaps TRBD1 as D (5 bases). This CDR3 spans 14 amino acids. Trimming took 4 bases from V and 8 from J, leaving 15 bases between them. CDR1 is SGDLS and CDR2 is YYNGEE in the germline V gene. The CDR3 coding sequence is TGTGCCAGCAGCAGTGGGGGGGGGGTCGAAAAACTGTTTTTT. It is translated as CASSSGGGVEKLFF.

In its sample, this clonotype was seen a few times. The chain combines TRBV18 with TRBJ1-2; 9 nucleotides match TRBD1. The germline CDR1 and CDR2 sequences are KGHSH and LQKENI. Losses at the gene ends were 3 bases for V and 6 bases for J; bases not matched to a gene: 5. CDR3 length: 14 amino acids. The CDR3 here is CASSPSWDRDGYTF. The DNA of the CDR3 is TGTGCCAGCTCACCCAGCTGGGACAGGGATGGCTACACCTTC.

V is TRBV5-1 and J is TRBJ2-5, with D possibly matching TRBD2 (5 bases). V dropped 0 bases and J dropped 6 bases, with 18 bases sitting between them. The CDR3 consists of 16 residues. In germline, CDR1 is SGHRS, CDR2 YFSETQ. The CDR3 bases are TGCGCCAGCAGCTTGGAGGGTAGCAGGAGGACTCAGACCCAGTACTTC. This encodes CASSLEGSRRTQTQYF.

To note about this clonotype: A much larger clone lies one base from this, so it may be a read error. This likely comes from a read error, as the CDR3 has no conserved phenylalanine or tryptophan at its end. The V call is TRBV7-2, the J call TRBJ1-2; D is possibly TRBD1 (6 bases). Per the germline V gene, CDR1 is SGHTA and CDR2 is FQGNSA. The CDR3 contains 15 residues. V lost 5 bases and J lost 3, with 16 bases in between. CDR3 amino acids: CASSLRGGGDYGYTL. The CDR3 coding sequence is TGTGCCAGCAGCCTTAGGGGAGGGGGTGACTATGGCTACACCCTC.

This clonotype was detected ten times or more. The chain couples TRBV6-5 to TRBJ1-1, with TRBD1 matching 9 bases. Germline CDR1 reads MNHEY; CDR2 reads SVGAGI. Trimming removed 0 bases from V and 4 bases from J; junction bases left unmatched: 12. This CDR3 spans 18 amino acids. The CDR3 nucleotides read TGTGCCAGCAGTTACTCGAAAGGGACCCACAGGGGGCCCACTGAAGCTTTCTTT. Its translation is CASSYSKGTHRGPTEAFF.

J is TRBJ1-5 and V is TRBV18, with D unclear. Trimming took 0 bases from V and 7 from J, leaving 16 bases between them. Germline-derived CDR1 and CDR2 are KGHSH and LQKENI. The CDR3 totals 16 residues. DNA for the CDR3: TGTGCCAGCTCACCACCGTCGGGGATCGCATGGCAGCCCCAGCATTTT. Its translation is CASSPPSGIAWQPQHF.

A few counts support this clonotype. The chain joins TRBV12-3 or TRBV12-4 to TRBJ2-5; 13 bases line up with TRBD2. CDR3 length: 14 amino acids. The J segment lost 5 bases and the V segment lost 8 bases, leaving 5 bases of the junction unmatched. This CDR3 is CASLLAGGEETQYF. The CDR3 nucleotides read TGTGCCAGCTTACTAGCGGGGGGGGAGGAGACCCAGTACTTC.

The table lists this clonotype with many counts. This chain uses TRBV9 with TRBJ2-2, with TRBD2 identical over 10 bases. Looked up from germline, CDR1 is SGDLS and CDR2 is YYNGEE. This CDR3 is built from 16 residues. Germline trimming cut 3 bases from V and 1 base from J; bases unmatched to any gene: 3. The CDR3, as DNA: TGTGCCAGCAGCGGTAGCGGGAGGAGGAACACCGGGGAGCTGTTTTTT. Translating it yields CASSGSGRRNTGELFF.

The J gene is TRBJ1-2, the V gene TRBV5-5; 7 nucleotides match TRBD1. Germline CDR1 reads SGHKS; CDR2 reads YYEKEE (reference sequence). This CDR3 contains 15 residues. Trimming cost V 2 bases and J 5 bases; bases outside gene matches: 9. The CDR3 protein is CASSFPAGQAYGYTF. CDR3 nucleotide sequence: TGTGCCAGCAGCTTCCCCGCCGGACAGGCGTATGGCTACACCTTC.

V is TRBV18 and J is TRBJ2-7; TRBD1 matches at 7 bases. The CDR3 sequence is 12 residues long. The trim removed 6 bases at V and 5 bases at J, leaving 4 bases unmatched. Per the germline V gene, CDR1 is KGHSH and CDR2 is LQKENI. The CDR3 nucleotides are TGTGCCAGCTCGCCTCAGGGGGACGAGCAGTACTTC. The encoded protein is CASSPQGDEQYF.

This clonotype was counted a few times. This sequence joins TRBV5-1 and TRBJ2-3, with 8 positions matching TRBD2. Germline lookup yields CDR1 SGHRS and CDR2 YFSETQ. This CDR3 spans 16 amino acids. Trimming at V came to 4 bases and at J to 4 bases, leaving 11 bases not matched to a gene. CDR3 sequence reads: CASSPGLDIRADTQYF. CDR3 bases: TGCGCCAGCAGCCCGGGACTAGATATACGGGCAGATACGCAGTATTTT.

Many counts were recorded for this clonotype. V and J are TRBV21-1 and TRBJ2-2; the D call in the table, TRBD2, was not verified against the DNA. TRBV21-1 is annotated as a pseudogene. The CDR3 spans 17 residues. The CDR3 is CASMIEEGGPNTGELFF. As DNA, the CDR3 is TGTGCCAGCATGATAGAGGAGGGAGGGCCCAACACCGGGGAGCTGTTTTTT.

This clonotype was counted at least ten times. The V and J genes are TRBV20-1 and TRBJ1-5; no reliable D call. This CDR3 has 13 residues. Between the trimmed V and J ends, which lost 7 bases and 7 bases, there was a span of 17 bases. Germline CDR1 DFQATT, CDR2 SNEGSKA (reference sequence). The CDR3 spells CSVVAQVGQPQHF. In DNA form, the CDR3 reads TGCAGTGTCGTGGCCCAGGTGGGACAGCCCCAGCATTTT.